This T cell receptor beta chain comes out of a study of shared clonotypes between healthy human individuals. In the CD4+ fraction, cells were divided into CD45RA+ naive and CD45RA-negative memory subsets. This was a deep-level run. Measured with immunoSEQ multiplex PCR; TCRdb has only the in-frame clones, and not every one. The sample consists of around 1.6 million clones, about 98% of them appearing once. This clonotype originated in a man aged 25-45 years in good health. Sequences were obtained from naive CD4+ T cells sorted from blood. The subset: CD45RA+ positively selected.

The CDR3 DNA sequence: TGTGCCAGCAGCCCAACAAACAGGGAGCAGTACTTC. Translating gives CASSPTNREQYF. The chain joins TRBV5-6 to TRBJ2-7; D possibly corresponds to TRBD1 (5 bases). The CDR3 consists of 12 residues. V dropped 4 bases and J dropped 7 bases, with 12 bases sitting between them. Germline V gene lookup returns CDR1 SGHDT and CDR2 YYEEEE.